The TCR beta chain described here comes from a study of shared T cell receptors in the human thymus (dated by TCRdb to the early 2020s). A note on the overall study: The study examined how the human thymus generates shared, self-reactive T-cell receptor alpha chains.

The library relied on the immunoSEQ multiplex PCR assay. TCRdb holds this immuneACCESS table with in-frame rearrangements only. Some clones are missing; in checked studies, unresolved V genes explain under half, and the rest has no known cause. This sample is represented by some 760,000 clones; 70% to 90% of them were singletons. The biggest ten clones account for under 0.012% of the sample. CDR1 and CDR2 (MNHNY, SVGAGI) derive from the germline V gene (reference sequence). Trimmed from V: 6 bases; trimmed from J: 6 bases; junction bases lacking a gene match: 14. From its cysteine to its phenylalanine, the CDR3 spans 16 amino acids. Of all the DNA, just the CDR3 is kept, 48 bases in frame from base 1. Note on this clone: Its antigen is not yet known. It has no much larger one-base neighbor in the sample; base qualities were not kept.

These data were also filed under a second study, of human thymus T cells. The second investigation adds: The donors were immunologically healthy infants in Finland who had open corrective cardiac surgery for congenital heart defects. The thymus tissue came from surgical resects taken out during corrective cardiac surgery. V and J gene segment usage appeared biased in both thymic and peripheral blood repertoires. According to the related research, thymic TCR repertoires were highly overlapping among unrelated individuals. The study characterized TCR alpha and beta repertoires from under 10 infant thymus samples and a few related peripheral blood samples. The cohort included more than five male and a couple of female infants, with donor ages spanning 7 to 244 days. After being mechanically released from the tissue, thymocytes were kept at -70 degrees C in pellets of about 8.5-32 million cells. A QIAsymphony instrument was used to extract genomic DNA from frozen cell pellets. The immunoSEQ multiplex PCR assay was used to amplify the TCRB and TCRAD loci from a standardized quantity of quality-controlled genomic DNA. The amplicons covered the V(D)J region and were long enough to include the CDR3 and to identify the V and J genes. Amplicon sequencing was performed on an Illumina platform through the commercial immunoSEQ service. Primer bias and sequencing errors were corrected as previously described, and TCRAD and TCRB were defined on the basis of the IMGT database. Analysis of the repertoires was done with immunoSEQ Analyzer 3.0 and VDJTools and included basic statistics, V/J segment usage, diversity estimates, rarefaction and pairwise overlap. Chao1, ChaoE, Efron-Thisted, Shannon and inverse Simpson indices were used to estimate diversity, which was also estimated on datasets down-sampled to the smallest sample. Repertoire overlap was assessed by strict matching of CDR3 nucleotide sequence, V gene and J gene, and clustering was done by Jaccard-based multidimensional scaling. Thymus samples yielded on average roughly 810,000 unique TCRB clonotypes, compared with around 91,000 from blood samples.

The source material was thymocytes. The clonotype comes from a girl less than two years old with a congenital heart defect. Donor details come from another sample of the same person, matched by shared clones. This sequence uses TRBV6-6 and TRBJ2-1, with 7 central nucleotides matching TRBD1. CDR3 sequence: CASSRNRGRLGNEQFF. The DNA is TGTGCCAGCAGCCGGAATAGGGGGCGCCTGGGCAATGAGCAGTTCTTC.